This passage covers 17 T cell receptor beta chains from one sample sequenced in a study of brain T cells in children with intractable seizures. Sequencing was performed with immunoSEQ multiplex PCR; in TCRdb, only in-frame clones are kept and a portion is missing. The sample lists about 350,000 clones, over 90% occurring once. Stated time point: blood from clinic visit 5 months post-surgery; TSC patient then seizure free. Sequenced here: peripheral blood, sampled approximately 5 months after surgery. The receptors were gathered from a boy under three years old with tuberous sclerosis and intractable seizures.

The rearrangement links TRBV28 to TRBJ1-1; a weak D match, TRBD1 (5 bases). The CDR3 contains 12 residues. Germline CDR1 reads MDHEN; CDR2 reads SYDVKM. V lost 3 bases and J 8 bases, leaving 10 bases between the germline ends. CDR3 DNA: TGTGCCAGCAGTTTCATGGGGGGGGAAGCTTTCTTT. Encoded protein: CASSFMGGEAFF.

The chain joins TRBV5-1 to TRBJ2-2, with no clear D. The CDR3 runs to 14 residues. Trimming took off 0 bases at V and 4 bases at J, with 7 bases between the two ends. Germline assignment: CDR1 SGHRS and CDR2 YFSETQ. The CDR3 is CASSLGASTGELFF. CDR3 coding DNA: TGCGCCAGCAGCTTGGGGGCCAGCACCGGGGAGCTGTTTTTT.

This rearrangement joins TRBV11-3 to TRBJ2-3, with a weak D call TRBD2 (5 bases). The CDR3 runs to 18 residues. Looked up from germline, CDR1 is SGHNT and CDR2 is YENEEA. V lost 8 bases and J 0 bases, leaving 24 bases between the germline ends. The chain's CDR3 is CASELGGLGRSSTDTQYF. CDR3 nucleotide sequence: TGTGCCAGCGAGCTCGGCGGGCTTGGGCGTTCTAGCACAGATACGCAGTATTTT.

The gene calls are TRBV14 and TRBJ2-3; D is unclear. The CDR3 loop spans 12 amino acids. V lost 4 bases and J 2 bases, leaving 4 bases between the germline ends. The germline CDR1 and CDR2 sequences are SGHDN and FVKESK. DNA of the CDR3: TGTGCCAGCAGCCCCCCCACAGATACGCAGTATTTT. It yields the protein CASSPPTDTQYF.

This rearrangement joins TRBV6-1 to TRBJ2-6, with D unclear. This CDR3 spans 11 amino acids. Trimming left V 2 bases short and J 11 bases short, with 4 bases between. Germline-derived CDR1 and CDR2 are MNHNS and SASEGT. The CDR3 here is CASSEYDVLTF. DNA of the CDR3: TGTGCCAGCAGTGAATACGACGTCCTGACTTTC.

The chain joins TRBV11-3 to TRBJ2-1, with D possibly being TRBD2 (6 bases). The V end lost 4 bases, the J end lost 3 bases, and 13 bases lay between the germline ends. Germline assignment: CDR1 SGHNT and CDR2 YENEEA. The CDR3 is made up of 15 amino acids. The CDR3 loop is CASSWGTHNYNEQFF. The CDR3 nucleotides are TGTGCCAGCAGCTGGGGGACTCACAACTACAATGAGCAGTTCTTC.

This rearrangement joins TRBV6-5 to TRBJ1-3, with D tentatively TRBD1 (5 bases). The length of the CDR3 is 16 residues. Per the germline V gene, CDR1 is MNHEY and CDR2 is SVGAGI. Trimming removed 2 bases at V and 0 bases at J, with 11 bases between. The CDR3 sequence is CASSYGSDSSGNTIYF. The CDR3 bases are TGTGCCAGCAGTTACGGGAGTGACAGCTCTGGAAACACCATATATTTT.

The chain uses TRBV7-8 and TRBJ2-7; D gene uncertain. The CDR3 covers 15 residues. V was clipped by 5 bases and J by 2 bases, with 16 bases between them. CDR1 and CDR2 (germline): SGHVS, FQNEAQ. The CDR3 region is CASSQRPTGAYEQYF. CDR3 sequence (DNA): TGTGCCAGCAGCCAAAGACCTACTGGGGCCTACGAGCAGTACTTC.

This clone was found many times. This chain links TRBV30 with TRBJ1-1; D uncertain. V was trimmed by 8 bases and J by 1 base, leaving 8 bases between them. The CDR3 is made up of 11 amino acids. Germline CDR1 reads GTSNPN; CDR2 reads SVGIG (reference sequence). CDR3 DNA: TGTGCCGTGGAAAGGAACACTGAAGCTTTCTTT. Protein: CAVERNTEAFF.

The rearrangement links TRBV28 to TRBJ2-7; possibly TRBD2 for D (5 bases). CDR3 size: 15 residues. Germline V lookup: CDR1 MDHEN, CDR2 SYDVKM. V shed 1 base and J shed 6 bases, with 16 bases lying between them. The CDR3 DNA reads TGTGCCAGCAGTTTATTGCGGGCTTCCTATAGCGAGCAGTACTTC. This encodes CASSLLRASYSEQYF.

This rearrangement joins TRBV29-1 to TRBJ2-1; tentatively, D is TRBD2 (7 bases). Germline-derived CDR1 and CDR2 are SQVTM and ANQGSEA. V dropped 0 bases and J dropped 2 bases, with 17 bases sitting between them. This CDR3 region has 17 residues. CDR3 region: CSVEEGGNGRTYNEQFF. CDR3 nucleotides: TGCAGCGTTGAAGAAGGGGGAAACGGGAGGACCTACAATGAGCAGTTCTTC.

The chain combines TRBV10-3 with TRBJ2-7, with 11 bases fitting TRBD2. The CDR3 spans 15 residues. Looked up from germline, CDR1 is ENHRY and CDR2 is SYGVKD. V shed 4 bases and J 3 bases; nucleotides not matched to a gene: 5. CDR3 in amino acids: CAISVLTSGSYEQYF. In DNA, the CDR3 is TGTGCCATCAGTGTGCTCACTAGCGGGAGCTACGAGCAGTACTTC.

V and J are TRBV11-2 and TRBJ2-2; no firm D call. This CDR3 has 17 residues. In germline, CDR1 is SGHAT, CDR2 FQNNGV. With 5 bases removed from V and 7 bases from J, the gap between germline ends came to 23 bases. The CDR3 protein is CASSLNEWGKEDGELFF. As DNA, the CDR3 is TGTGCCAGCAGCCTAAACGAGTGGGGTAAAGAGGACGGGGAGCTGTTTTTT.

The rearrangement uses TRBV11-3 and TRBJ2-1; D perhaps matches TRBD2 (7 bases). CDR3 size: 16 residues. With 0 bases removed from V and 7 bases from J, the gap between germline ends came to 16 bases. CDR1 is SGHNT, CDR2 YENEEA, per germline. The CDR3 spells CASSLDEGEGRNEQFF. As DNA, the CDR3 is TGTGCCAGCAGCTTAGATGAGGGGGAGGGCCGAAATGAGCAGTTCTTC.

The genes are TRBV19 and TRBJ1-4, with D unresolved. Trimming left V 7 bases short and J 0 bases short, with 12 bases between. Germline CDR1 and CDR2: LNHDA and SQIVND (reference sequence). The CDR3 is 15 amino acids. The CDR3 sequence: CASNLNLATNEKLFF. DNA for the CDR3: TGTGCCAGTAACCTAAACCTTGCAACTAATGAAAAACTGTTTTTT.

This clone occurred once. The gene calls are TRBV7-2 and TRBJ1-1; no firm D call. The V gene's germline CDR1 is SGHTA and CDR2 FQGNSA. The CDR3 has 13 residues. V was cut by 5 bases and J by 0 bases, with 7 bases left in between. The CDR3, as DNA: TGTGCCAGCAGCGCGACTATGAACACTGAAGCTTTCTTT. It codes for CASSATMNTEAFF.

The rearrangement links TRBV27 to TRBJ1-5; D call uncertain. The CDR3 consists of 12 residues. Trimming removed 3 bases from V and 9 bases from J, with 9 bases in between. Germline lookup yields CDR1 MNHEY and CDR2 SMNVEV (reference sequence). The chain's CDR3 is CASSFQAGPQHF. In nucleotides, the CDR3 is TGTGCCAGCAGTTTTCAGGCGGGGCCCCAGCATTTT.